This TCR beta chain was observed in a study of blood T cell repertoires in COVID-19. Study-wide background: COVID-19 samples, acute and convalescent, were from the United States, Italy and Spain. T cells, B-cell-depleted T cells, or PBMCs provided the cDNA or gDNA that served as material.

The CDR3 loop spans 15 amino acids. The junction had 5 bases not matched to a gene; V was cut back by 0 bases and J by 5 bases. In germline, CDR1 is MNHEY, CDR2 SVGEGT. In the study's own analysis: Quantification of nucleated cells was approximated via reference gene primer amplification. TCRdb's copy holds only in-frame clones and misses some; the assay was immunoSEQ multiplex PCR. The DNA was the basis for D and trimming; V, J and clone size are from that table. The sample lists 150,000 to 200,000 clones, about 76% occurring once. This receptor was taken from a woman aged 45 to 65 with active or convalescent COVID-19. This chain uses TRBV6-2 or TRBV6-3 with TRBJ2-5, with 8 bases matching TRBD2. Sequencing was performed on peripheral blood. The CDR3 region is CASSYSSGSWETQYF. The CDR3, as DNA: TGTGCCAGCAGTTACTCGAGCGGGAGCTGGGAGACCCAGTACTTC.